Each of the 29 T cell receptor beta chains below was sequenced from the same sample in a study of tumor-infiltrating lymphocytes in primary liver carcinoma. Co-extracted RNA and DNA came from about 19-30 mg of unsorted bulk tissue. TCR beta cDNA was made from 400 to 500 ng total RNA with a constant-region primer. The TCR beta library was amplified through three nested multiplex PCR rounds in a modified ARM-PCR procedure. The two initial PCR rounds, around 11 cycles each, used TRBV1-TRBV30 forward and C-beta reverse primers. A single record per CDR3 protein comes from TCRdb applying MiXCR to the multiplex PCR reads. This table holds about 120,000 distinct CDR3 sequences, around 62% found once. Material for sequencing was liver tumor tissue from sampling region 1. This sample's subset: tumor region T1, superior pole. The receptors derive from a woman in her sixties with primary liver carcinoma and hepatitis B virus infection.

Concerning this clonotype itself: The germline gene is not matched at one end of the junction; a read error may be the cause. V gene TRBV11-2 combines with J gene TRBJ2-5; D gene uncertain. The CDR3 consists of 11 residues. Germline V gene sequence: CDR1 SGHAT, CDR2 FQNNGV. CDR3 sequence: CASSLAETRYF. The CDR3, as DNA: TGTGCTAGCAGCTTAGCAGAGACCCGGTACTTC.

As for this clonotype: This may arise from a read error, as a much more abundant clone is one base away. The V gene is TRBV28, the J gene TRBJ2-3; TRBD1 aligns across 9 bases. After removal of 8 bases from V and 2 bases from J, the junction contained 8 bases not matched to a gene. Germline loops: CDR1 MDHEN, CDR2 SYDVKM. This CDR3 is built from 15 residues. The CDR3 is CASCWGQGFTDTQYF. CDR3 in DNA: TGTGCCAGCTGTTGGGGACAGGGCTTCACAGATACGCAGTATTTT.

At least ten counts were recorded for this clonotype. This chain's CDR3 is CASSSVFGVWDEQFF. The CDR3 DNA is TGTGCCAGCAGCTCGGTCTTCGGGGTTTGGGATGAGCAGTTCTTC. This chain connects TRBV7-8 to TRBJ2-1; TRBD2 is a possible D gene (5 bases). In germline, CDR1 is SGHVS, CDR2 FQNEAQ. Trimming cost V 4 bases and J 8 bases, with 18 bases left between them. The CDR3 runs 15 residues.

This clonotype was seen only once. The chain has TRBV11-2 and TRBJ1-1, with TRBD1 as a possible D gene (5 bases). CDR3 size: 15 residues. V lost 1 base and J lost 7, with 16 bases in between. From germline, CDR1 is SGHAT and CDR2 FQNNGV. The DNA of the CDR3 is TGTGCCAGCAGCTTAGGGGGCGGGATGAGCATTGAAGCTTTCTTT. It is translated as CASSLGGGMSIEAFF.

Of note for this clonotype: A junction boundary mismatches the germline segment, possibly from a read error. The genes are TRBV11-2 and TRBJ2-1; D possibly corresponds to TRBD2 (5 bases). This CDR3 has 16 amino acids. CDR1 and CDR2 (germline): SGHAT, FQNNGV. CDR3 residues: CVSSPGLSGSWNEQFF. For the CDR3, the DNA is TGTGTCAGCAGCCCAGGACTCAGTGGGAGCTGGAATGAGCAGTTCTTC. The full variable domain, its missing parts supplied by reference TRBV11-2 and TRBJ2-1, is EAGVAQSPRYKIIEKRQSVAFWCNPISGHATLYWYQQILGQGPKLLIQFQNNGVVDDSQLPKDRFSAERLKGVDSTLKIQPAKLEDSAVYLCVSSPGLSGSWNEQFFGPGTRLTVL.

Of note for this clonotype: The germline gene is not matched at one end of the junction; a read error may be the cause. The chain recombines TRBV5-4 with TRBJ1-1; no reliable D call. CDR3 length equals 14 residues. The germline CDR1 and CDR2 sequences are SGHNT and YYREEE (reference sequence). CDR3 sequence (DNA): TGTGCCAGCGGCTTGTCCTCCATGAACACTGAAGCTTTCTTT. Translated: CASGLSSMNTEAFF.

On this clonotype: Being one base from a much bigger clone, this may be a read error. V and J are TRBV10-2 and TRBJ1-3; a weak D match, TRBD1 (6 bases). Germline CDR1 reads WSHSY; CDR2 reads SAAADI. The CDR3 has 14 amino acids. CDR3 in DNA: TGCGCCAGCAGGTCGGGGGGGCCTGGAAACTCCATATATTTT. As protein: CASRSGGPGNSIYF.

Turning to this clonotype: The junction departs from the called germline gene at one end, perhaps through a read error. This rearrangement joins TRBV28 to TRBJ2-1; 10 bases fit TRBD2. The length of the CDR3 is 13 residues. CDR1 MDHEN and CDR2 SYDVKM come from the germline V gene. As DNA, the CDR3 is TGTGCCAGTAACCTAGCGGGAGTAAGGGAGCAGCTCTTC. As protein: CASNLAGVREQLF. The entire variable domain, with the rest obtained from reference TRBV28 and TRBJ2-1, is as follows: DVKVTQSSRYLVKRTGEKVFLECVQDMDHENMFWYRQDPGLGLRLIYFSYDVKMKEKGDIPEGYSVSREKKERFSLILESASTNQTSMYLCASNLAGVREQLFGPGTRLTVL.

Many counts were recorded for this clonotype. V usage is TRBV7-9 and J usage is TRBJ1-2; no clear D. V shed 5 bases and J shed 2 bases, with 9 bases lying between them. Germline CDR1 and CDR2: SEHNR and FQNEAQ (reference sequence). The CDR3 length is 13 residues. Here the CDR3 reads CASSNHLNYGYTF. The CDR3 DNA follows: TGTGCCAGCAGCAACCACCTCAACTATGGCTACACCTTC.

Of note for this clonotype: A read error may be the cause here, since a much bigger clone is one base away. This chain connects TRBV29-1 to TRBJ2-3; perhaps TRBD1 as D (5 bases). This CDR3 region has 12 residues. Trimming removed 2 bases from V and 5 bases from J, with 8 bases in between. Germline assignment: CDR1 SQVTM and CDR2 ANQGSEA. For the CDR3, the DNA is TGCAGCGTTGAAAACAGGCAAGATACGCAGTATTTT. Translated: CSVENRQDTQYF.

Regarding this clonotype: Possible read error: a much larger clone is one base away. Here the CDR3 reads CASGEATVGKLFF. The DNA of the CDR3 is TGTGCCAGCGGTGAAGCGACAGTGGGAAAACTGTTTTTT. The chain links TRBV6-1 to TRBJ1-4; maybe TRBD1 (5 bases). This CDR3 spans 13 amino acids. Looked up from germline, CDR1 is MNHNS and CDR2 is SASEGT.

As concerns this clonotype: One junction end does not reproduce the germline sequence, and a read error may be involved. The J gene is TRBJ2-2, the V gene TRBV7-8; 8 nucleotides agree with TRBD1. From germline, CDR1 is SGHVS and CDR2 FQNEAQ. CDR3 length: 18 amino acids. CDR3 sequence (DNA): TGTGCCAGCAGCACCCGGACAGGGCTGGGGACGGACACCGGGGATCTGTTTTTT. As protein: CASSTRTGLGTDTGDLFF. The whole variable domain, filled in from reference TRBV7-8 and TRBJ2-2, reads GAGVSQSPRYKVAKRGQDVALRCDPISGHVSLFWYQQALGQGPEFLTYFQNEAQLDKSGLPSDRFFAERPEGSVSTLKIQRTQQEDSAVYLCASSTRTGLGTDTGDLFFGEGSRLTVL.

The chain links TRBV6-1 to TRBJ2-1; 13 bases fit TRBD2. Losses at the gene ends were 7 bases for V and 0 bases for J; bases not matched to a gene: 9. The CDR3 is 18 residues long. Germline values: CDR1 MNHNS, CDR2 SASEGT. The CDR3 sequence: CASKSRTSGGSSYNEQFF. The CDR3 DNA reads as TGTGCCAGCAAAAGTAGGACTAGCGGGGGTAGCTCCTACAATGAGCAGTTCTTC.

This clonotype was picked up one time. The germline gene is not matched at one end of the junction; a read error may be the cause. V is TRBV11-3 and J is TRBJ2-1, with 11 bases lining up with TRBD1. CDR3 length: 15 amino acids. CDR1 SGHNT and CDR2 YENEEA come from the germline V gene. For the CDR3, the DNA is TGTGCCAGCAGCTTAGGGACAGGGGGCTCCCTTGAGCAATTCTTC. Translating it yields CASSLGTGGSLEQFF.

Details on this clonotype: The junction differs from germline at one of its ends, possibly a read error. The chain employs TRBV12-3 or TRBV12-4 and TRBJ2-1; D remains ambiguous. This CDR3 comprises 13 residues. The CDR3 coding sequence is TGTGCCAGCAGACGGTCAGGATTTGATGATCAGTTCTTC. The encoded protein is CASRRSGFDDQFF.

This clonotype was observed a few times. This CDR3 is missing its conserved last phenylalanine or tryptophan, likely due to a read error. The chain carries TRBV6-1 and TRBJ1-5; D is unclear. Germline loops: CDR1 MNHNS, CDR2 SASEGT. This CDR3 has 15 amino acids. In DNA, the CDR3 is TGTGCCAACAGTGAAGACGGAGGGAGCAATCAGCCCCAGCATCTT. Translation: CANSEDGGSNQPQHL.

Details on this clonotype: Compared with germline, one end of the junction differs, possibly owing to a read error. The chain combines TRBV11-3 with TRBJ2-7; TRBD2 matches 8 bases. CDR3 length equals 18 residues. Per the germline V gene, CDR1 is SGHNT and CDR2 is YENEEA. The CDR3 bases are TGTGCCAGCAGATTAGAGAGGGCGGGAGGCCACAGCGCCTACGAGCAGTACTTC. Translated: CASRLERAGGHSAYEQYF.

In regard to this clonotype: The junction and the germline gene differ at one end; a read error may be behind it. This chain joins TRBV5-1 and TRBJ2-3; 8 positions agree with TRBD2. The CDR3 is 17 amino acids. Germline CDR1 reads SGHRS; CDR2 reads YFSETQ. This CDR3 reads CASSLAFSLAGTDTRYF. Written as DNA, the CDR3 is TGTGCCAGCAGCTTGGCCTTTAGTCTAGCGGGCACAGATACGCGGTATTTT.

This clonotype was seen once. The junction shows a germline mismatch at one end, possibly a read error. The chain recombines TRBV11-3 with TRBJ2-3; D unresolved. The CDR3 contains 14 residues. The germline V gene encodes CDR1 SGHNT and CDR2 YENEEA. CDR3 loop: CASSHRIGTYTQYF. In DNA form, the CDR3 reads TGTGCCAGCAGCCATCGGATAGGCACATATACGCAGTACTTT.

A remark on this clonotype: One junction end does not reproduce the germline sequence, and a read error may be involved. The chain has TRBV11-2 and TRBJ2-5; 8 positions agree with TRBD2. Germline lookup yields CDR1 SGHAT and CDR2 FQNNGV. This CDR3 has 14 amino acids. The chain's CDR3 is CTSSPTGGKETQYF. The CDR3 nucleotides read TGTACCAGCAGCCCCACGGGGGGGAAGGAGACCCAGTACTTC.

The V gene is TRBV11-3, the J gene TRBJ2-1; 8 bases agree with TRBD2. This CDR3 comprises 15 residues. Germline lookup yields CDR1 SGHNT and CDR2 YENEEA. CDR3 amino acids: CISSLGISGKLEQFF. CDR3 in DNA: TGTATCAGCAGCTTAGGAATTAGCGGGAAGCTTGAGCAGTTCTTC.

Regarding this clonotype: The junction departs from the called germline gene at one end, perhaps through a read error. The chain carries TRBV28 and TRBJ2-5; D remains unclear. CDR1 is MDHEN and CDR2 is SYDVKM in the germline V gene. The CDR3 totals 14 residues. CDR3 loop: CASTAAVASETQCF. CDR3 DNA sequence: TGTGCCAGCACCGCGGCAGTGGCGTCGGAGACCCAGTGCTTC.

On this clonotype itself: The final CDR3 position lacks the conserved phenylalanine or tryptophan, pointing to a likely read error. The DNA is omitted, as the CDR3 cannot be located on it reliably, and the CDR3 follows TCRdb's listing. CDR3 loop: CASSFAGETFL. The chain couples TRBV12-3 or TRBV12-4 to TRBJ1-1. Ends included, the CDR3 has 11 residues.

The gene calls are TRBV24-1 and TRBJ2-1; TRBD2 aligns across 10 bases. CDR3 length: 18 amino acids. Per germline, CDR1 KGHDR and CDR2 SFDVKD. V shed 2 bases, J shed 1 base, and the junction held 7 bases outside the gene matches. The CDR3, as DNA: TGTGCCACCAGTGATTCTAGCGGGAGTAGTAGGTCCTACAATGAGCAGTTCTTC. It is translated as CATSDSSGSSRSYNEQFF.

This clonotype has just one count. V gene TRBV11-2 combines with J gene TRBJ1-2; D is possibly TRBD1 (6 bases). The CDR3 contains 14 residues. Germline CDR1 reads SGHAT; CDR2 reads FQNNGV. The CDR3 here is CISSSHRDEYGYTF. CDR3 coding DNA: TGTATCAGCAGCTCCCACAGGGATGAGTATGGCTACACCTTC.

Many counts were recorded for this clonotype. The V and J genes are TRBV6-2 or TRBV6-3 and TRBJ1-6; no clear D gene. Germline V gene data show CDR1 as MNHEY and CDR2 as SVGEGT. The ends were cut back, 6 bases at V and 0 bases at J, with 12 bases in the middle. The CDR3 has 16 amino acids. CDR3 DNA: TGTGCCAGCAGCCCAATTAGGAGCTCCTATAATTCACCCCTCCACTTT. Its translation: CASSPIRSSYNSPLHF.

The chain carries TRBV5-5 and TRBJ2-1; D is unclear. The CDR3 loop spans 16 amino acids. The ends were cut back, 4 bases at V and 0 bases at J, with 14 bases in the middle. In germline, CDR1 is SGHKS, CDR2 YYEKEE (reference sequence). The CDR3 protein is CASSIQSRSSYNEQFF. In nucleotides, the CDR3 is TGTGCCAGCAGCATCCAGAGCAGGAGCTCCTACAATGAGCAGTTCTTC.

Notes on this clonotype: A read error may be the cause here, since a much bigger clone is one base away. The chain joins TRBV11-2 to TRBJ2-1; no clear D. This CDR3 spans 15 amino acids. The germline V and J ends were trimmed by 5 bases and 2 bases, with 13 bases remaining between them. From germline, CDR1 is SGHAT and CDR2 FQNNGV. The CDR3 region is CASSVGETPYNEQFF. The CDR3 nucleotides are TGTGCCAGCAGCGTAGGCGAGACACCCTACAATGAGCAGTTCTTC.

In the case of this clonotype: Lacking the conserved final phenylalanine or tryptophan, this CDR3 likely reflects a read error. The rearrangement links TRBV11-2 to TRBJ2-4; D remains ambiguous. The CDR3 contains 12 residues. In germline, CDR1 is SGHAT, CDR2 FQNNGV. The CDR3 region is CASSLAGNIQYL. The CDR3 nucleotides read TGTGCAAGCAGCTTAGCAGGAAACATTCAGTACCTC.